What follows are 5 T cell receptor beta chains derived from one specimen sequenced in a study of blood T cell repertoires in COVID-19 (dated by TCRdb to about 2020). Library preparation used the immunoSEQ multiplex PCR assay. Sourced from immuneACCESS, this table was stored by TCRdb with only in-frame sequences that have V and J called. A share of the clones is absent; for the studies checked, an unresolved V gene accounts for under half, and the remainder has no known explanation. The sample yields 150,000 to 200,000 clones; 82% were counted once. The ten largest clones represent 6.5% to 8.5% of the sample. Sample: peripheral blood. The source is a middle-aged woman with COVID-19, enrolled during active disease.

The gene calls are TRBV28 and TRBJ2-1; D is undetermined. Germline-derived CDR1 and CDR2 are MDHEN and SYDVKM. The CDR3 extends over 11 amino acids. Trimming left V 5 bases short and J 9 bases short, with 8 bases between. DNA for the CDR3: TGTGCCAGCAGTGTGGGCAGTGAGCAGTTCTTC. It translates to CASSVGSEQFF. Combining the CDR3 with reference TRBV28 and TRBJ2-1 gives the whole variable domain DVKVTQSSRYLVKRTGEKVFLECVQDMDHENMFWYRQDPGLGLRLIYFSYDVKMKEKGDIPEGYSVSREKKERFSLILESASTNQTSMYLCASSVGSEQFFGPGTRLTVL.

The chain combines TRBV7-6 with TRBJ2-1; tentative D call: TRBD1 (6 bases). This CDR3 is 14 amino acids long. CDR1 is SGHVS, CDR2 FNYEAQ, per germline. The germline V and J ends were trimmed by 8 bases and 9 bases, with 20 bases remaining between them. Here the CDR3 reads CASQRGRQGGEQFF. CDR3 DNA: TGTGCCAGCCAACGAGGACGTCAAGGGGGTGAGCAGTTCTTC.

The genes are TRBV6-5 and TRBJ2-3; maybe TRBD2 (6 bases). Germline loops: CDR1 MNHEY, CDR2 SVGAGI. This CDR3 has 14 residues. Deletions cut 5 bases from V and 6 bases from J, with 15 bases between. The DNA of the CDR3 is TGTGCCAGCAGTACGACCCCGGGGGTGGATACGCAGTATTTT. Translation: CASSTTPGVDTQYF.

The chain recombines TRBV19 with TRBJ2-1, with 7 bases identical to TRBD2. The length of the CDR3 is 16 residues. J was trimmed by 4 bases and V by 6 bases; bases with no gene match: 12. Germline CDR1 LNHDA, CDR2 SQIVND (reference sequence). The CDR3: CASSSLAALAYNEQFF. The CDR3 DNA is TGTGCCAGTAGCAGCCTAGCGGCGCTAGCTTACAATGAGCAGTTCTTC.

The J gene is TRBJ2-3, the V gene TRBV27; 7 nucleotides agree with TRBD2. The germline gives CDR1 MNHEY, CDR2 SMNVEV (reference sequence). The CDR3 runs 15 residues. Unmatched junction bases numbered 5, after V lost 3 bases and J lost 2 bases. The CDR3 DNA reads TGTGCCAGCAGTTTGGGGGGGTTCCTCACAGATACGCAGTATTTT. This sequence encodes CASSLGGFLTDTQYF.